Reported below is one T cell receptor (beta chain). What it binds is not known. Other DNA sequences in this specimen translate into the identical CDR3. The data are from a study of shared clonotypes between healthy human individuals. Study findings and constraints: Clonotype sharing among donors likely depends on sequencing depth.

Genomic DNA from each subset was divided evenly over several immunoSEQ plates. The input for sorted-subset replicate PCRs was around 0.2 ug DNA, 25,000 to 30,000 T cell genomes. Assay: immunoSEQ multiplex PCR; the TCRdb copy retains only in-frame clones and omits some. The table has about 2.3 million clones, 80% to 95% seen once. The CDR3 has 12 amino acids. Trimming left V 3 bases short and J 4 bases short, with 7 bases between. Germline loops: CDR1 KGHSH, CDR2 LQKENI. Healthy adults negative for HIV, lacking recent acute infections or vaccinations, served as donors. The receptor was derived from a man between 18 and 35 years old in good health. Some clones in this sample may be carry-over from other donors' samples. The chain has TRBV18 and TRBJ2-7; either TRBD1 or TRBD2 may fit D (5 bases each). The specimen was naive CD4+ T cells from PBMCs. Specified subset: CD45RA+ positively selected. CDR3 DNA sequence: TGTGCCAGCTCACCTGGGGGATACGAGCAGTACTTC. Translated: CASSPGGYEQYF.